One and the same sample provided the 22 T cell receptor beta chains below, sequenced in a study of cytomegalovirus exposure and HLA in healthy donors. The PCR was carried out with 60 Vbeta primers and 13 Jbeta primers. Profiled with immunoSEQ multiplex PCR; TCRdb holds only in-frame clones, not every one. The record lists about 110,000 clones, of which the ten most abundant hold under 7%. The sample consisted of PBMCs. All receptors come from a man aged 35-49 years in good health and CMV-seropositive.

The chain is built from TRBV6-5 and TRBJ2-3; 7 bases are a match to TRBD2. The CDR3 sequence is 14 residues long. The germline gives CDR1 MNHEY, CDR2 SVGAGI. Losses at the gene ends were 4 bases for V and 7 bases for J; bases not matched to a gene: 8. CDR3 nucleotides: TGTGCCAGCAGTTCGGGCGGGAGAGGAAATACGCAGTATTTT. This translates into CASSSGGRGNTQYF.

The chain is built from TRBV28 and TRBJ2-2; 7 nucleotides line up with TRBD2. CDR1 is MDHEN, CDR2 SYDVKM, per germline. After removal of 1 base from V and 0 bases from J, the junction contained 2 bases not matched to a gene. The CDR3 totals 16 residues. The CDR3 DNA follows: TGTGCCAGCAGTTTATTCGGACTAGCGAACACCGGGGAGCTGTTTTTT. Its translation is CASSLFGLANTGELFF.

This rearrangement joins TRBV12-5 to TRBJ2-1, with 9 bases that match TRBD1. The CDR3 is 16 amino acids. Germline V CDR1 and CDR2: LGHNT, FRNRAP. The trim removed 4 bases at V and 2 bases at J, leaving 6 bases unmatched. The CDR3: CASGWETGGAYNEQFF. The DNA for the CDR3 is TGTGCTAGTGGTTGGGAAACAGGGGGCGCCTACAATGAGCAGTTCTTC.

The rearrangement joins TRBV28 to TRBJ2-3; D is unresolved. The CDR3 length is 14 residues. Germline CDR1 and CDR2: MDHEN and SYDVKM. V gave up 2 bases and J gave up 2 bases, with 8 bases separating them. DNA for the CDR3: TGTGCCAGCAGTTTACAGTCGTCCACAGATACGCAGTATTTT. Protein sequence: CASSLQSSTDTQYF.

This chain joins TRBV7-9 and TRBJ1-1; D perhaps matches TRBD1 (5 bases). The V and J ends lost 1 base and 7 bases respectively, with 19 bases between them. The CDR3 is 16 amino acids. Germline V gives CDR1 SEHNR, CDR2 FQNEAQ (reference sequence). The CDR3 here is CASSLDMGWKTVEAFF. In nucleotides, the CDR3 is TGTGCCAGCAGCTTAGATATGGGGTGGAAGACAGTTGAAGCTTTCTTT.

J is TRBJ2-1 and V is TRBV7-6; 9 nucleotides align to TRBD2. The CDR3 runs to 17 residues. The V gene's germline CDR1 is SGHVS and CDR2 FNYEAQ. V was clipped by 4 bases and J by 0 bases; unmatched bases: 7. CDR3 residues: CASSSSGRSSSYNEQFF. In DNA form, the CDR3 reads TGTGCCAGCAGCTCAAGCGGGAGGTCGAGCTCCTACAATGAGCAGTTCTTC.

The chain joins TRBV7-9 to TRBJ2-5; 11 bases line up with TRBD2. The V gene's germline CDR1 is SEHNR and CDR2 FQNEAQ (reference sequence). V shed 5 bases, J shed 1 base, and the junction held 6 bases outside the gene matches. This CDR3 has 16 residues. The CDR3 reads CASSPIAGGPQETQYF. DNA for the CDR3: TGTGCCAGCAGCCCGATAGCGGGAGGGCCCCAAGAGACCCAGTACTTC. Full variable domain (remainder filled in from reference TRBV7-9 and TRBJ2-5): DTGVSQNPRHKITKRGQNVTFRCDPISEHNRLYWYRQTLGQGPEFLTYFQNEAQLEKSRLLSDRFSAERPKGSFSTLEIQRTEQGDSAMYLCASSPIAGGPQETQYFGPGTRLLVL.

The V gene is TRBV4-1, the J gene TRBJ2-2; 9 nucleotides match TRBD1. This CDR3 comprises 17 residues. Germline lookup yields CDR1 MGHRA and CDR2 YSYEKL. V gave up 1 base and J gave up 0 bases; unmatched junction bases: 3. The CDR3 spells CASSQVDRGSNTGELFF. DNA of the CDR3: TGCGCCAGCAGCCAAGTGGACAGGGGCTCGAACACCGGGGAGCTGTTTTTT.

The J gene is TRBJ1-4, the V gene TRBV28; D call uncertain. Germline CDR1 MDHEN, CDR2 SYDVKM. The CDR3 totals 13 residues. V was cut by 6 bases and J by 4 bases, with 9 bases left in between. The CDR3 bases are TGTGCCAGCAGACTAGACGGTAATGAAAAACTGTTTTTT. Its protein is CASRLDGNEKLFF.

The chain has TRBV7-6 and TRBJ2-7; 7 bases line up with TRBD2. Germline trimming cut 5 bases from V and 0 bases from J; bases unmatched to any gene: 4. Germline V gene lookup returns CDR1 SGHVS and CDR2 FNYEAQ. CDR3 size: 14 residues. The CDR3: CASSPGRISYEQYF. The CDR3, as DNA: TGTGCCAGCAGCCCCGGGAGGATCTCCTACGAGCAGTACTTC.

The gene calls are TRBV19 and TRBJ1-1, with 7 bases matching TRBD1. The CDR3 length is 14 residues. From germline, CDR1 is LNHDA and CDR2 SQIVND (reference sequence). J lost 4 bases, V lost 5 bases, and 7 bases had no gene match. CDR3 amino acids: CASSLPGQSTEAFF. The DNA for the CDR3 is TGTGCCAGTAGTCTTCCGGGACAGAGCACTGAAGCTTTCTTT. Drawing the rest from reference TRBV19 and TRBJ1-1, the complete variable domain is DGGITQSPKYLFRKEGQNVTLSCEQNLNHDAMYWYRQDPGQGLRLIYYSQIVNDFQKGDIAEGYSVSREKKESFPLTVTSAQKNPTAFYLCASSLPGQSTEAFFGQGTRLTVV.

This chain links TRBV6-4 with TRBJ2-1; TRBD2 matches at 13 bases. J gave up 8 bases and V 3 bases, and 7 bases lay outside the gene matches. The germline V gene has CDR1 MRHNA and CDR2 SNTAGT. The CDR3 runs 16 residues. The CDR3 DNA follows: TGTGCCAGCAGTGATTCCGGGACTAGCGGGGACGATGAGCAGTTCTTC. Translating it yields CASSDSGTSGDDEQFF.

The rearrangement joins TRBV15 to TRBJ2-1, with TRBD1 as a possible D gene (5 bases). Germline V gives CDR1 LNHNV, CDR2 YYDKDF (reference sequence). Trimming stripped 1 base from V and 5 bases from J, with 12 bases between. The CDR3 is made up of 15 amino acids. The DNA for the CDR3 is TGTGCCACCAGCAGAGCCAGGGAAACTAACAATGAGCAGTTCTTC. Encoded protein: CATSRARETNNEQFF.

The chain is built from TRBV27 and TRBJ2-7, with TRBD2 matching 9 bases. Germline CDR1 reads MNHEY; CDR2 reads SMNVEV (reference sequence). Trimming took 6 bases from V and 7 from J; bases not matched to a gene: 10. There are 14 residues in the CDR3. CDR3 region: CASRASGNLGEQYF. CDR3 sequence (DNA): TGTGCCAGCAGGGCTAGCGGGAATCTAGGGGAGCAGTACTTC.

J is TRBJ2-1 and V is TRBV11-3; 9 bases line up with TRBD2. The germline V gene has CDR1 SGHNT and CDR2 YENEEA. Unmatched junction bases numbered 2, after V lost 4 bases and J lost 7 bases. This CDR3 has 13 residues. CDR3 region: CASSSGLANEQFF. The CDR3 DNA reads as TGTGCCAGCAGCTCGGGACTAGCAAATGAGCAGTTCTTC.

The chain combines TRBV15 with TRBJ2-7; tentative D call: TRBD1 (5 bases). Trimming took 1 base from V and 3 from J, leaving 7 bases between them. CDR3 size: 13 residues. Germline loops: CDR1 LNHNV, CDR2 YYDKDF (reference sequence). CDR3 DNA sequence: TGTGCCACCAGCAGAGGCAGGGTCTACGAGCAGTACTTC. This gives the protein CATSRGRVYEQYF.

The gene calls are TRBV28 and TRBJ2-2; 12 bases fit TRBD1. V was clipped by 4 bases and J by 7 bases; unmatched bases: 16. Per the germline V gene, CDR1 is MDHEN and CDR2 is SYDVKM. The CDR3 runs 19 residues. The CDR3 nucleotides read TGTGCCAGCAGTTCCCCGGGACAGGGGGCGCTCAGGATCATCGGGGAGCTGTTTTTT. As protein: CASSSPGQGALRIIGELFF.

CDR3 loop: CASSLAGKNGDTIYF. Here the CDR3 DNA reads TGTGCCAGCAGCTTAGCCGGGAAGAACGGGGACACCATATATTTT. This chain connects TRBV11-2 to TRBJ1-3, with no clear D. The V gene lost 1 base and the J gene lost 8 bases, with 15 bases spanning the gap. The CDR3 totals 15 residues. The V gene's germline CDR1 is SGHAT and CDR2 FQNNGV.

The chain joins TRBV9 to TRBJ2-1; 9 bases map to TRBD2. This CDR3 is built from 17 residues. V was pared by 4 bases and J by 4 bases, with 12 bases of the junction left unmatched. Germline-derived CDR1 and CDR2 are SGDLS and YYNGEE. For the CDR3, the DNA is TGTGCCAGCAGCCCACGGCCCCAACTAGCGGGTTACAATGAGCAGTTCTTC. It codes for CASSPRPQLAGYNEQFF.

The chain recombines TRBV27 with TRBJ2-3, with D perhaps TRBD1 (6 bases). The V gene lost 3 bases and the J gene lost 2 bases, with 15 bases spanning the gap. This CDR3 contains 16 residues. Germline loops: CDR1 MNHEY, CDR2 SMNVEV (reference sequence). The CDR3 spells CASSFLGAGLTDTQYF. The CDR3 DNA sequence: TGTGCCAGCAGTTTCTTGGGGGCAGGCCTCACAGATACGCAGTATTTT.

The V and J genes are TRBV18 and TRBJ2-1, with TRBD2 as a possible D gene (7 bases). The CDR3 runs to 16 residues. The germline V gene encodes CDR1 KGHSH and CDR2 LQKENI. V gave up 3 bases and J gave up 12 bases, with 24 bases separating them. CDR3: CASSPVAGAGLGRQFF. The CDR3 DNA follows: TGTGCCAGCTCACCTGTGGCGGGGGCTGGGTTAGGTAGGCAGTTCTTC.

The J gene is TRBJ2-7, the V gene TRBV19, with D tentatively TRBD1 (5 bases). CDR3 size: 13 residues. Germline CDR1 LNHDA, CDR2 SQIVND (reference sequence). The V and J ends lost 7 bases and 1 base respectively, with 11 bases between them. The CDR3 reads CASNQGISYEQYF. The CDR3 DNA reads as TGTGCCAGTAACCAGGGAATATCCTACGAGCAGTACTTC.